One sample yielded the 32 T cell receptor beta chains listed below, sequenced in a study of blood T cell repertoires in COVID-19. This table comes from immunoSEQ multiplex PCR, and its TCRdb copy is limited to in-frame clones, with some not included. The sample yields over 400,000 clones, 80% to 90% seen once. The specimen was peripheral blood. These receptors all come from a human donor in a cohort sampled during active COVID-19.

This sequence joins TRBV7-2 and TRBJ1-4; the match to TRBD1 covers 8 bases. Germline CDR1 reads SGHTA; CDR2 reads FQGNSA. CDR3 length: 15 residues. J was trimmed by 7 bases and V by 4 bases; bases with no gene match: 8. The CDR3 sequence is CASSSIRGLGEKLFF. DNA for the CDR3: TGTGCCAGCAGCTCGATCAGGGGGCTCGGTGAAAAACTGTTTTTT.

This clone has more than one count but fewer than ten. The chain uses TRBV15 and TRBJ1-5; D perhaps matches TRBD1 (5 bases). Germline CDR1 is LNHNV and CDR2 is YYDKDF (reference sequence). The CDR3 is 15 amino acids. V was trimmed by 7 bases and J by 0 bases, leaving 13 bases between them. DNA for the CDR3: TGTGCCACCACCACAGGAACATATAGCAATCAGCCCCAGCATTTT. Translation: CATTTGTYSNQPQHF. The full variable domain, with the rest looked up from reference TRBV15 and TRBJ1-5, is DAMVIQNPRYQVTQFGKPVTLSCSQTLNHNVMYWYQQKSSQAPKLLFHYYDKDFNNEADTPDNFQSRRPNTSFCFLDIRSPGLGDTAMYLCATTTGTYSNQPQHFGDGTRLSIL.

CDR3 coding DNA: TGCGCCAGCAGCTTGGGACTAGCGGGAGGACTGAGCTCCTACAATGAGCAGTTCTTC. This codes for CASSLGLAGGLSSYNEQFF. The chain recombines TRBV5-1 with TRBJ2-1, with TRBD2 matching 13 bases. V dropped 0 bases and J dropped 0; count of bases not matched to a gene: 6. Germline V gene data show CDR1 as SGHRS and CDR2 as YFSETQ. The CDR3 spans 19 residues. Supplemented by reference TRBV5-1 and TRBJ2-1, the full variable domain reads KAGVTQTPRYLIKTRGQQVTLSCSPISGHRSVSWYQQTPGQGLQFLFEYFSETQRNKGNFPGRFSGRQFSNSRSEMNVSTLELGDSALYLCASSLGLAGGLSSYNEQFFGPGTRLTVL.

The chain uses TRBV5-4 and TRBJ1-2; the D gene is possibly TRBD1 (6 bases). V lost 0 bases to trimming and J lost 5 bases, with 8 bases between them. CDR1 and CDR2 from the germline V gene are SGHNT and YYREEE (reference sequence). This CDR3 has 13 amino acids. The CDR3 bases are TGTGCCAGCAGCTTGGAAACAGGGTATGGCTACACCTTC. Translation gives CASSLETGYGYTF.

The chain is built from TRBV2 and TRBJ2-7; D call uncertain. Germline values: CDR1 SNHLY, CDR2 FYNNEI. Trimming removed 3 bases from V and 2 bases from J, with 5 bases in between. This CDR3 region has 12 residues. The CDR3 coding sequence is TGTGCCAGCAGTGAGCCAGCCTACGAGCAGTACTTC. It encodes CASSEPAYEQYF.

The sample holds a few counts of this clone. J is TRBJ2-7 and V is TRBV5-4; 13 bases align to TRBD2. The V gene end was trimmed by 0 bases and the J gene end by 3 bases; junction bases not matched to a gene: 3. The CDR3 has 16 residues. Germline loops: CDR1 SGHNT, CDR2 YYREEE (reference sequence). CDR3 amino acids: CASSLGGTSGIYEQYF. CDR3 bases: TGTGCCAGCAGCTTGGGCGGGACTAGCGGGATCTACGAGCAGTACTTC.

The chain is built from TRBV20-1 and TRBJ1-2, with 7 nucleotides matching TRBD1. Trimming cost V 3 bases and J 4 bases; bases outside gene matches: 8. The CDR3 totals 14 residues. Germline V lookup: CDR1 DFQATT, CDR2 SNEGSKA (reference sequence). This CDR3 reads CSASRSGGTYGYTF. CDR3 sequence (DNA): TGCAGTGCTAGTCGGTCAGGGGGTACCTATGGCTACACCTTC.

This rearrangement joins TRBV5-1 to TRBJ1-1; D is perhaps TRBD1 (5 bases). Germline CDR1 and CDR2: SGHRS and YFSETQ. The CDR3 extends over 14 amino acids. V was shortened by 3 bases and J by 7 bases, with 16 bases between the two germline ends. The CDR3 loop reads CASSWGVERGEAFF. As DNA, the CDR3 is TGCGCCAGCAGCTGGGGGGTGGAACGAGGTGAAGCTTTCTTT.

This chain connects TRBV5-8 to TRBJ1-1; no clear D gene. This CDR3 spans 13 amino acids. V lost 2 bases and J 4 bases, leaving 9 bases between the germline ends. Germline V gene data show CDR1 as SGHTS and CDR2 as YDEGEE. CDR3 in amino acids: CASSFYRGTEAFF. The CDR3 nucleotides read TGTGCCAGCAGCTTCTACCGGGGCACTGAAGCTTTCTTT.

V and J are TRBV30 and TRBJ2-7, with D possibly being TRBD2 (6 bases). Trimming cost V 5 bases and J 6 bases, with 14 bases left between them. This CDR3 is built from 12 residues. CDR1 and CDR2 (germline): GTSNPN, SVGIG (reference sequence). CDR3 region: CAWGNLATEQYF. The DNA for the CDR3 is TGTGCCTGGGGAAATCTAGCGACCGAGCAGTACTTC. The full variable domain, in which reference TRBV30 and TRBJ2-7 provide the parts outside the CDR3, is SQTIHQWPATLVQPVGSPLSLECTVEGTSNPNLYWYRQAAGRGLQLLFYSVGIGQISSEVPQNLSASRPQDRQFILSSKKLLLSDSGFYLCAWGNLATEQYFGPGTRLTVT.

Comment on this clone: A junction end diverges from the germline sequence, so it may reflect a read error. V is TRBV19 and J is TRBJ2-1; 9 bases line up with TRBD2. Germline V CDR1 and CDR2: LNHDA, SQIVND (reference sequence). This CDR3 is built from 14 residues. CDR3 in DNA: TGTGCCAGTAATATAGCGGGGGCCTACAATGAGCAGTTCTTC. This codes for CASNIAGAYNEQFF.

The V and J genes are TRBV29-1 and TRBJ1-1, with 7 bases lining up with TRBD1. The CDR3 has 11 amino acids. Germline CDR1 and CDR2: SQVTM and ANQGSEA. J lost 5 bases, V lost 6 bases, and 3 bases had no gene match. This CDR3 is CSVATGTEAFF. The CDR3 coding sequence is TGCAGCGTGGCGACAGGGACTGAAGCTTTCTTT.

The CDR3 region is CASSLAGNRGSGNTIYF. As DNA, the CDR3 is TGCGCCAGCAGCTTGGCCGGAAACAGGGGATCTGGAAACACCATATATTTT. The V call is TRBV5-1, the J call TRBJ1-3; TRBD1 matches 7 bases. With V trimmed by 0 bases and J by 1 base, 7 bases remained unmatched. The V gene's germline CDR1 is SGHRS and CDR2 YFSETQ. This CDR3 has 17 residues.

The rearrangement uses TRBV30 and TRBJ1-2; 7 nucleotides agree with TRBD1. The germline CDR1 and CDR2 sequences are GTSNPN and SVGIG (reference sequence). V lost 2 bases, J lost 6 bases, and 6 bases stayed unmatched. The CDR3 loop spans 13 amino acids. For the CDR3, the DNA is TGTGCCTGGAGTCCCGGGACAGCCCATGGCTACACCTTC. It codes for CAWSPGTAHGYTF. Full variable domain (missing parts from reference TRBV30 and TRBJ1-2): SQTIHQWPATLVQPVGSPLSLECTVEGTSNPNLYWYRQAAGRGLQLLFYSVGIGQISSEVPQNLSASRPQDRQFILSSKKLLLSDSGFYLCAWSPGTAHGYTFGSGTRLTVV.

V is TRBV7-2 and J is TRBJ2-3, with TRBD2 as a possible D gene (6 bases). The CDR3 spans 15 residues. With 6 bases removed from V and 3 bases from J, the gap between germline ends came to 16 bases. From germline, CDR1 is SGHTA and CDR2 FQGNSA. In DNA form, the CDR3 reads TGTGCCAGCAGTTCTACATCAGGGAGGACAGATACGCAGTATTTT. It codes for CASSSTSGRTDTQYF. Full variable domain (rest looked up from reference TRBV7-2 and TRBJ2-3): GAGVSQSPSNKVTEKGKDVELRCDPISGHTALYWYRQSLGQGLEFLIYFQGNSAPDKSGLPSDRFSAERTGGSVSTLTIQRTQQEDSAVYLCASSSTSGRTDTQYFGPGTRLTVL.

The chain uses TRBV18 and TRBJ1-5; tentatively, D is TRBD1 (5 bases). This CDR3 has 14 amino acids. The germline V gene has CDR1 KGHSH and CDR2 LQKENI. Trimming cost V 3 bases and J 9 bases, with 15 bases left between them. For the CDR3, the DNA is TGTGCCAGCTCACCGCCGACAGACGGCGGGCCCCAGCATTTT. Its translation is CASSPPTDGGPQHF.

The chain employs TRBV4-2 and TRBJ1-2, with D hard to call. Germline values: CDR1 LGHNA, CDR2 YNFKEQ. The CDR3 sequence is 16 residues long. The V end was cut by 1 base, the J end by 4 bases, with 16 bases between. The CDR3 spells CASSQVARERGYGYTF. In DNA form, the CDR3 reads TGTGCCAGCAGCCAAGTAGCACGAGAACGAGGCTATGGCTACACCTTC.

The genes are TRBV12-3 or TRBV12-4 and TRBJ1-2, with 7 nucleotides matching TRBD1. V trimming: 6 bases; J trimming: 4 bases; junction bases outside the gene matches: 5. This CDR3 region has 13 residues. The CDR3 reads CASSPGQVYGYTF. CDR3 bases: TGTGCCAGCAGCCCAGGACAGGTCTATGGCTACACCTTC.

The chain's CDR3 is CASSPGTTGTDTQYF. CDR3 DNA: TGTGCCAGCAGCCCCGGGACTACAGGCACAGATACGCAGTATTTT. The chain couples TRBV7-2 to TRBJ2-3; 7 nucleotides match TRBD2. The CDR3 totals 15 residues. V gave up 5 bases and J gave up 1 base; unmatched junction bases: 6. Germline CDR1 and CDR2: SGHTA and FQGNSA.

This chain uses TRBV5-4 with TRBJ1-3, with D perhaps TRBD1 (5 bases). The germline V gene has CDR1 SGHNT and CDR2 YYREEE (reference sequence). V lost 2 bases and J 2 bases, leaving 11 bases between the germline ends. CDR3 length: 15 residues. CDR3 sequence reads: CASSLGVETGNTIYF. Here the CDR3 DNA reads TGTGCCAGCAGCTTAGGGGTGGAAACTGGAAACACCATATATTTT.

This clone was recorded once. The J gene is TRBJ1-6, the V gene TRBV9, with D perhaps TRBD1 (6 bases). Trimming removed 4 bases at V and 7 bases at J, with 15 bases between. Germline V gene sequence: CDR1 SGDLS, CDR2 YYNGEE. The CDR3 length is 15 residues. DNA for the CDR3: TGTGCCAGCAGCCCACTGGACAGCAGAAATTCACCCCTCCACTTT. Translated: CASSPLDSRNSPLHF.

V usage is TRBV27 and J usage is TRBJ1-2; D call uncertain. V was trimmed by 7 bases and J by 2 bases, leaving 17 bases between them. In germline, CDR1 is MNHEY, CDR2 SMNVEV (reference sequence). The CDR3 spans 15 residues. CDR3 in amino acids: CASKPTRQENYGYTF. CDR3 coding DNA: TGTGCCAGCAAACCTACGCGTCAGGAAAACTATGGCTACACCTTC.

The chain carries TRBV7-8 and TRBJ1-1; D ambiguous. Germline loops: CDR1 SGHVS, CDR2 FQNEAQ. CDR3 size: 13 residues. Trimming took 2 bases from V and 5 from J, leaving 9 bases between them. CDR3 in DNA: TGTGCCAGCAGCTTATCATCGACTACTGAAGCTTTCTTT. Its translation is CASSLSSTTEAFF.

This chain links TRBV6-4 with TRBJ2-7; D possibly corresponds to TRBD2 (5 bases). Deletions cut 5 bases from V and 1 base from J, with 6 bases between. The CDR3 consists of 12 residues. The germline CDR1 and CDR2 sequences are MRHNA and SNTAGT. The CDR3 DNA reads as TGTGCCAGCAGTCGGGGTTCCTACGAGCAGTACTTC. It codes for CASSRGSYEQYF.

The chain recombines TRBV3-1 (or the pseudogene TRBV3-2) with TRBJ1-3; D uncertain. The V end lost 3 bases, the J end lost 2 bases, and 8 bases lay between the germline ends. CDR3 length: 14 amino acids. CDR1 is LGHDT, CDR2 YNNKEL, per germline (reference sequence). The chain's CDR3 is CASSQRDPGNTIYF. The CDR3 DNA reads as TGTGCCAGCAGCCAGCGGGATCCTGGAAACACCATATATTTT.

The chain carries TRBV6-5 and TRBJ2-5, with a tentative D call TRBD2 (6 bases). V was cut by 8 bases and J by 7 bases, with 17 bases left in between. This CDR3 has 13 residues. CDR1 is MNHEY and CDR2 is SVGAGI in the germline V gene. The CDR3 nucleotides read TGTGCCAGCGGGGACCCGGGAGAGAGGACCCAGTACTTC. It yields the protein CASGDPGERTQYF.

V and J are TRBV29-1 and TRBJ2-7; perhaps TRBD2 as D (5 bases). Deletions cut 3 bases from V and 6 bases from J, with 9 bases between. The CDR3 runs 11 residues. The V gene's germline CDR1 is SQVTM and CDR2 ANQGSEA. The CDR3 bases are TGCAGCGTTGACGGCGGAGGCGAGCAGTACTTC. Protein: CSVDGGGEQYF.

This clone showed up just a few times. This sequence joins TRBV7-2 and TRBJ2-2, with 7 bases lining up with TRBD1. V shed 1 base, J shed 5 bases, and the junction held 10 bases outside the gene matches. The CDR3 consists of 17 residues. In germline, CDR1 is SGHTA, CDR2 FQGNSA. As DNA, the CDR3 is TGTGCCAGCAGCTTAGAAAGGGGGCGCCGAGGGACCGGGGAGCTGTTTTTT. This codes for CASSLERGRRGTGELFF. Full variable domain (outside the CDR3, taken from reference TRBV7-2 and TRBJ2-2): GAGVSQSPSNKVTEKGKDVELRCDPISGHTALYWYRQSLGQGLEFLIYFQGNSAPDKSGLPSDRFSAERTGGSVSTLTIQRTQQEDSAVYLCASSLERGRRGTGELFFGEGSRLTVL.

The rearrangement uses TRBV2 and TRBJ1-2; D is ambiguous. Per the germline V gene, CDR1 is SNHLY and CDR2 is FYNNEI. This CDR3 is 14 amino acids long. The V end was cut by 2 bases, the J end by 6 bases, with 13 bases between. This CDR3 reads CASSERLGGNGYTF. CDR3 nucleotides: TGTGCCAGCAGTGAACGATTAGGAGGGAATGGCTACACCTTC.

A single count supports this clone. The CDR3 DNA is TGTGCCAGCAGCCCTCGACAGGGTCGCGAAGCTTTCTTT. This codes for CASSPRQGREAFF. The gene calls are TRBV7-8 and TRBJ1-1; 7 nucleotides line up with TRBD1. Germline V lookup: CDR1 SGHVS, CDR2 FQNEAQ. The J segment lost 8 bases and the V segment lost 5 bases, leaving 8 bases of the junction unmatched. This CDR3 region has 13 residues.

The rearrangement joins TRBV19 to TRBJ2-5; 7 bases map to TRBD1. The CDR3 has 16 residues. J was trimmed by 3 bases and V by 2 bases; bases with no gene match: 9. Germline V lookup: CDR1 LNHDA, CDR2 SQIVND (reference sequence). CDR3 residues: CASSILGRDRKETQYF. CDR3 in DNA: TGTGCCAGTAGTATATTGGGCCGGGACAGAAAAGAGACCCAGTACTTC.

On this clone itself: The same CDR3 arises from other DNA sequences in this sample as well. The CDR3 nucleotides read TGTGCCAGCAGCCTTCGACAGGGGAATGAAAAACTGTTTTTT. Translation gives CASSLRQGNEKLFF. The chain couples TRBV5-4 to TRBJ1-4, with 8 nucleotides matching TRBD1. The CDR3 has 14 amino acids. Trimming took 4 bases from V and 5 from J; bases not matched to a gene: 4. Per germline, CDR1 SGHNT and CDR2 YYREEE (reference sequence).